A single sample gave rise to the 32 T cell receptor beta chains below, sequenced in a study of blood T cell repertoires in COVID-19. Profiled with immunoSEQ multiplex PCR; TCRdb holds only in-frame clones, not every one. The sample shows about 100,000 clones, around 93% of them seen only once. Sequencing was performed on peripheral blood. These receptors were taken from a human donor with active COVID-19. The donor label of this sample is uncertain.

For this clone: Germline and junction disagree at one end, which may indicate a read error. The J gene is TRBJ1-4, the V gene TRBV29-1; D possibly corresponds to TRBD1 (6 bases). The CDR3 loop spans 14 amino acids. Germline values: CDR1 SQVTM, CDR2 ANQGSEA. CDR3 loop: CSVENKGTSEGVIF. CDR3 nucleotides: TGCAGCGTTGAAAATAAGGGGACGTCCGAGGGGGTCATTTTT.

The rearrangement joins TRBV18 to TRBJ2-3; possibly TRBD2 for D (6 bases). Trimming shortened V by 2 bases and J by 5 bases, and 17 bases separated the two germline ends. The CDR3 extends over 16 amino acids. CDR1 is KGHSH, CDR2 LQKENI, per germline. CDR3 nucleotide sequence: TGTGCCAGCTCACCAGTCCCCCGCGGGGCCGGAGATACGCAGTATTTT. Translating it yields CASSPVPRGAGDTQYF. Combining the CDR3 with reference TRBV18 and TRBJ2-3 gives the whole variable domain NAGVMQNPRHLVRRRGQEARLRCSPMKGHSHVYWYRQLPEEGLKFMVYLQKENIIDESGMPKERFSAEFPKEGPSILRIQQVVRGDSAAYFCASSPVPRGAGDTQYFGPGTRLTVL.

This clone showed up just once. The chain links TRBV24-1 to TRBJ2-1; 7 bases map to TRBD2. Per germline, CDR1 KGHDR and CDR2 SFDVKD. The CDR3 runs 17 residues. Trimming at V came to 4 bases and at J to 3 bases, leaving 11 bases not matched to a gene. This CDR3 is CATSDRLGGGGYNEQFF. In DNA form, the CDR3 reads TGTGCCACCAGTGACCGCCTGGGGGGGGGAGGCTACAATGAGCAGTTCTTC.

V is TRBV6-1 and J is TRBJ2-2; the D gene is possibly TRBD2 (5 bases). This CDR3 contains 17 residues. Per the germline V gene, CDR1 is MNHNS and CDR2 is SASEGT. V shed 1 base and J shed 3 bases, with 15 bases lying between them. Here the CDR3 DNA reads TGTGCCAGCAGTGAAGTGCCTGGGAGAGGGCACACCGGGGAGCTGTTTTTT. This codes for CASSEVPGRGHTGELFF.

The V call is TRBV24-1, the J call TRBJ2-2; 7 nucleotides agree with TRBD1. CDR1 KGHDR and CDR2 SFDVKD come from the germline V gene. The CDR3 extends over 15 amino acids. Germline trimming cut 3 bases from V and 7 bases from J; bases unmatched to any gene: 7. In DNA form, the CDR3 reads TGTGCCACCAGTGATATAAACGGACAGGACGGGGAGCTGTTTTTT. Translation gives CATSDINGQDGELFF.

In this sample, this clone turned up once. CDR3 in amino acids: CASSPRAGAGGAFF. The DNA for the CDR3 is TGTGCCAGCAGTCCAAGGGCAGGGGCTGGGGGAGCTTTCTTT. The genes are TRBV27 and TRBJ1-1; possible D gene TRBD1, 6 bases. Germline CDR1 is MNHEY and CDR2 is SMNVEV (reference sequence). CDR3 length: 14 residues. The V end was cut by 5 bases, the J end by 10 bases, with 20 bases between.

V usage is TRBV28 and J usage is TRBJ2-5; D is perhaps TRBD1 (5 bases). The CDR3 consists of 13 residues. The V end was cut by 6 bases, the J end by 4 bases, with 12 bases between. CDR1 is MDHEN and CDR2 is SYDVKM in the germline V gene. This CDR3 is CASSPDSRETQYF. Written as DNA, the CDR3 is TGTGCCAGCAGCCCCGACAGTAGAGAGACCCAGTACTTC.

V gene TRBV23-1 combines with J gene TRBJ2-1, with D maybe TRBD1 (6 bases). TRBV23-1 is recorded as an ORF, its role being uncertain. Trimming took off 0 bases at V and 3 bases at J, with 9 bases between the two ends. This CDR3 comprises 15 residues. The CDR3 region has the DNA TGCGCCAGCAGTCAATCCAGGACAGACTACAATGAGCAGTTCTTC. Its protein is CASSQSRTDYNEQFF.

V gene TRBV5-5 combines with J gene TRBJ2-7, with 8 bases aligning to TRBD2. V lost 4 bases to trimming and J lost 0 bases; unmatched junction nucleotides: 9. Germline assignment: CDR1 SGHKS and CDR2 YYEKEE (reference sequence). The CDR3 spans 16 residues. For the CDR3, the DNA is TGTGCCAGCAGCATTCACTTAGCGGGGAGCTCCTACGAGCAGTACTTC. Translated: CASSIHLAGSSYEQYF.

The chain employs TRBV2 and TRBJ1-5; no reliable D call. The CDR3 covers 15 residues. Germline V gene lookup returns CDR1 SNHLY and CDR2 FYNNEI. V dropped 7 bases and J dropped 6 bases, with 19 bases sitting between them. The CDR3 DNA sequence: TGTGCCAGCAAGTTCGAGGGCGCGAGAAGTCAGCCCCAGCATTTT. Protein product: CASKFEGARSQPQHF.

CDR3 in DNA: TGCGCCAGCAGCTCAGGTCCAGGTAACAATGAGCAGTTCTTC. This encodes CASSSGPGNNEQFF. This chain connects TRBV5-1 to TRBJ2-1; no firm D call. Germline V gene lookup returns CDR1 SGHRS and CDR2 YFSETQ. Trimming took 3 bases from V and 5 from J, leaving 12 bases between them. This CDR3 comprises 14 residues. Drawing the rest from reference TRBV5-1 and TRBJ2-1, the complete variable domain is KAGVTQTPRYLIKTRGQQVTLSCSPISGHRSVSWYQQTPGQGLQFLFEYFSETQRNKGNFPGRFSGRQFSNSRSEMNVSTLELGDSALYLCASSSGPGNNEQFFGPGTRLTVL.

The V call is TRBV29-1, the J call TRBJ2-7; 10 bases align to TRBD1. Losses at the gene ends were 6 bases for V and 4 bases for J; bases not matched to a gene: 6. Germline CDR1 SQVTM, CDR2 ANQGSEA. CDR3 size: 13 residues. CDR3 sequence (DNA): TGCAGCGTGGGGGACAGGGGTGTTTACGAGCAGTACTTC. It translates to CSVGDRGVYEQYF.

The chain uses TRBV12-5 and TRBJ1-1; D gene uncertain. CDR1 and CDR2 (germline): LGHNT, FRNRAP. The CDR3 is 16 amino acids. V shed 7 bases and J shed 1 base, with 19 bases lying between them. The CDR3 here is CASAVPQWAGNTEAFF. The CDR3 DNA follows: TGTGCTAGTGCCGTACCCCAGTGGGCGGGGAACACTGAAGCTTTCTTT.

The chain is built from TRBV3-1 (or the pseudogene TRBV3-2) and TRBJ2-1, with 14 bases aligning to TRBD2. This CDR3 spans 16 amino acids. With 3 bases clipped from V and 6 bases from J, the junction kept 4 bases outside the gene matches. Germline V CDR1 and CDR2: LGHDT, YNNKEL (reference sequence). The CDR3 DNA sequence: TGTGCCAGCAGCCACGGGACTAGCGGGGGCCTCAATGAGCAGTTCTTC. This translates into CASSHGTSGGLNEQFF.

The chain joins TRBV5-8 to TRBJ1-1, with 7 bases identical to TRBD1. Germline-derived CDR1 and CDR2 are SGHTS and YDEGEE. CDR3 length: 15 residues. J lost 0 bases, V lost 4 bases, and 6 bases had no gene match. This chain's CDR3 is CASSQGDRLNTEAFF. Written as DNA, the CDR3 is TGTGCCAGCAGCCAGGGGGACAGACTGAACACTGAAGCTTTCTTT. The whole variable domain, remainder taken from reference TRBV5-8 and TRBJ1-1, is EAGVTQSPTHLIKTRGQQATLRCSPISGHTSVYWYQQALGLGLQFLLWYDEGEERNRGNFPPRFSGRQFPNYSSELNVNALELEDSALYLCASSQGDRLNTEAFFGQGTRLTVV.

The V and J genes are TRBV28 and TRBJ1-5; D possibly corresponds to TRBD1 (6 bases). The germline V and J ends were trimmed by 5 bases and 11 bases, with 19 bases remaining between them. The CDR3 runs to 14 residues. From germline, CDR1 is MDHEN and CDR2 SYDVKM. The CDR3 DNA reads TGTGCCAGCAGTCAACGGACAGCGGATTCTTCCCAGCATTTT. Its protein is CASSQRTADSSQHF.

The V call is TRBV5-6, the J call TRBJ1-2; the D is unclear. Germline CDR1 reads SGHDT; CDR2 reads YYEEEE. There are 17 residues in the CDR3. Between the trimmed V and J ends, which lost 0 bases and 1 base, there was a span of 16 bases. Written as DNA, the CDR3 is TGTGCCAGCAGCTTGGCCAAGCTAACACAGATTAACTATGGCTACACCTTC. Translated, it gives CASSLAKLTQINYGYTF.

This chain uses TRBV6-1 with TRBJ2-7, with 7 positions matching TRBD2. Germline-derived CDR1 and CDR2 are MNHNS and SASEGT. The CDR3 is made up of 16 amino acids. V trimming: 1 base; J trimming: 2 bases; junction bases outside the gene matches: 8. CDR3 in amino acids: CASSEGLGGGAYEQYF. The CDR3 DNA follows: TGTGCCAGCAGTGAAGGTCTGGGCGGGGGAGCCTACGAGCAGTACTTC.

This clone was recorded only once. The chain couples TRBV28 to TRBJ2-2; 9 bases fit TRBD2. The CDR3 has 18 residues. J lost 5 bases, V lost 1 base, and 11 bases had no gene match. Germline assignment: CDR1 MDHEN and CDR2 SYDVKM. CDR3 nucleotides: TGTGCCAGCAGTTTATTAGCTCGTCGGCTAGCGGGGACCGGGGAGCTGTTTTTT. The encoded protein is CASSLLARRLAGTGELFF. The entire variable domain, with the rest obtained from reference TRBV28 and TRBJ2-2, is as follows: DVKVTQSSRYLVKRTGEKVFLECVQDMDHENMFWYRQDPGLGLRLIYFSYDVKMKEKGDIPEGYSVSREKKERFSLILESASTNQTSMYLCASSLLARRLAGTGELFFGEGSRLTVL.

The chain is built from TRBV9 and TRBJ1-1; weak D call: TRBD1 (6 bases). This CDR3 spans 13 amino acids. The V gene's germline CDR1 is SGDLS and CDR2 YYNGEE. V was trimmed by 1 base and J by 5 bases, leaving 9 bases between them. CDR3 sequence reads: CASSVSGETEAFF. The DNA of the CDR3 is TGTGCCAGCAGCGTATCAGGGGAGACTGAAGCTTTCTTT.

The CDR3 is CASNKETNTGELFF. CDR3 bases: TGTGCCAGCAACAAAGAAACTAACACCGGGGAGCTGTTTTTT. The V gene is TRBV7-9, the J gene TRBJ2-2; D is unclear. The V gene's germline CDR1 is SEHNR and CDR2 FQNEAQ (reference sequence). V lost 7 bases, J lost 2 bases, and 11 bases lay in between. The CDR3 loop spans 14 amino acids.

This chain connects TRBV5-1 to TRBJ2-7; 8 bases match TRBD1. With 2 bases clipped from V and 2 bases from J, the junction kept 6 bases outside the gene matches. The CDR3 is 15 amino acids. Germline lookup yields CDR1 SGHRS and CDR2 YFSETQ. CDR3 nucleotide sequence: TGCGCCAGCAGCTTTTTGACAGGGGCCACCTACGAGCAGTACTTC. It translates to CASSFLTGATYEQYF.

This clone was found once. The CDR3: CASSIRGPGFGVNEKLFF. The CDR3 DNA follows: TGTGCCAGCAGCATCAGGGGGCCTGGGTTCGGTGTCAATGAAAAACTGTTTTTT. V and J are TRBV11-2 and TRBJ1-4; 8 bases fit TRBD1. With V trimmed by 5 bases and J by 5 bases, 16 bases remained unmatched. This CDR3 is built from 18 residues. Germline V gene data show CDR1 as SGHAT and CDR2 as FQNNGV.

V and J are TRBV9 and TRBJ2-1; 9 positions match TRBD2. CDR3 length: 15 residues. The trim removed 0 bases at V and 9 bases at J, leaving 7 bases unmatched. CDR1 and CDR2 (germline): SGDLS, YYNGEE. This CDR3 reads CASSVARGGAFEQFF. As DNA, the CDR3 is TGTGCCAGCAGCGTAGCTCGCGGGGGGGCCTTTGAGCAGTTCTTC.

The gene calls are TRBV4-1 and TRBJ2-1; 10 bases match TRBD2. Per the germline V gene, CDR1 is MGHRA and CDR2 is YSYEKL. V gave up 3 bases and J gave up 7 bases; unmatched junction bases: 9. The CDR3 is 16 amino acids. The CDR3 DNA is TGCGCCAGCAGCCATTATAGCGGGGGGACGTGGAATGAGCAGTTCTTC. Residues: CASSHYSGGTWNEQFF.

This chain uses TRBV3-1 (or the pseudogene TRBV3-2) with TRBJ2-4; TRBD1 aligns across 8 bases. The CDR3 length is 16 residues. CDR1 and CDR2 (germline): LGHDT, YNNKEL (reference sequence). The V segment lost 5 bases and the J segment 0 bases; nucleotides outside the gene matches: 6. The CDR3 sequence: CASSARQGRAKNIQYF. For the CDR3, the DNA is TGTGCCAGCAGCGCCCGACAGGGGAGAGCCAAAAACATTCAGTACTTC.

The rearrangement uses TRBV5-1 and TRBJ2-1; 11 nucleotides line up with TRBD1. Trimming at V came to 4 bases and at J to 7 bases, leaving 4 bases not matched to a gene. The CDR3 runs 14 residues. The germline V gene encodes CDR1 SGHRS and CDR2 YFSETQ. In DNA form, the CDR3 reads TGCGCCAGCAGCCGGGACAGGGGGGTGAATGAGCAGTTCTTC. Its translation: CASSRDRGVNEQFF. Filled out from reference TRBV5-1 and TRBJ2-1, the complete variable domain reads KAGVTQTPRYLIKTRGQQVTLSCSPISGHRSVSWYQQTPGQGLQFLFEYFSETQRNKGNFPGRFSGRQFSNSRSEMNVSTLELGDSALYLCASSRDRGVNEQFFGPGTRLTVL.

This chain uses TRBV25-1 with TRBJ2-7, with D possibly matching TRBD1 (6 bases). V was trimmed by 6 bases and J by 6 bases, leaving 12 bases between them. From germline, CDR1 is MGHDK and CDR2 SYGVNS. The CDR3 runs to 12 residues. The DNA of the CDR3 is TGTGCCAGCAGACAGGGTGGCGGCGAGCAGTACTTC. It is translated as CASRQGGGEQYF.

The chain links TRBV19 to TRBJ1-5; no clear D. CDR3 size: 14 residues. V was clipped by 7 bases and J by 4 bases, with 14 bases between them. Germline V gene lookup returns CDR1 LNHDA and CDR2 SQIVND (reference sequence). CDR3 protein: CASNYYPENQPQHF. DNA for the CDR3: TGTGCCAGTAATTACTACCCGGAGAATCAGCCCCAGCATTTT.

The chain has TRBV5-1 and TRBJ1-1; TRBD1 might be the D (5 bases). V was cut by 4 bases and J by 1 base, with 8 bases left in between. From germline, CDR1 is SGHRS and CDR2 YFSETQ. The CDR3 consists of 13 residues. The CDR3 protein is CASSVTGNTEAFF. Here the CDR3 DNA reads TGCGCCAGCAGCGTCACAGGGAACACTGAAGCTTTCTTT.

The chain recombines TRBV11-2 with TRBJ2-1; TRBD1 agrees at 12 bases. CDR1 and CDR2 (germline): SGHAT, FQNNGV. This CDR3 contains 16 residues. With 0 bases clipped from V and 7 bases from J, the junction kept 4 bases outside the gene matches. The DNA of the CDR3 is TGTGCCAGCAGCTTAGATGGGACAGGGGGCGCGAATGAGCAGTTCTTC. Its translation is CASSLDGTGGANEQFF.

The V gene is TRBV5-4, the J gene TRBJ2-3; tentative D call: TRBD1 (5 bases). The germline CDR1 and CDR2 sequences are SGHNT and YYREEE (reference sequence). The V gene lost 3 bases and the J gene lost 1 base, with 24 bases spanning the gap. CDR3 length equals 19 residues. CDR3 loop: CASSSLDMGPEPGTDTQYF. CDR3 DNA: TGTGCCAGCAGCTCCCTGGACATGGGCCCGGAACCCGGCACAGATACGCAGTATTTT.